The 11 T cell receptor beta chains reported below all come from one sample, sequenced in a study of OX40 agonist ivuxolimab in advanced cancers. The assay was immunoSEQ multiplex PCR, and TCRdb's table has in-frame clones only and misses some. The top ten hold around 75% of the sample, which has over 10,000 clones, around nine tenths seen once. The sample was CD4+ or CD8+ T cells sorted from blood, taken in a trial of the OX40 agonist ivuxolimab. The receptors come from an adult with an advanced solid tumor such as melanoma, head and neck, liver or kidney cancer.

This chain uses TRBV6-5 with TRBJ1-5, with TRBD1 matching over 10 bases. V shed 4 bases, J shed 5 bases, and the junction held 2 bases outside the gene matches. Germline lookup yields CDR1 MNHEY and CDR2 SVGAGI. This CDR3 has 14 residues. The CDR3 loop is CASSWGTGDQPQHF. The CDR3 nucleotides are TGTGCCAGCAGTTGGGGGACAGGGGATCAGCCCCAGCATTTT.

The chain is built from TRBV4-1 and TRBJ1-2, with TRBD1 matching 7 bases. V trimming: 0 bases; J trimming: 7 bases; junction bases outside the gene matches: 8. From germline, CDR1 is MGHRA and CDR2 YSYEKL. The CDR3 consists of 15 residues. As DNA, the CDR3 is TGCGCCAGCAGCCAAGATCCCGACAGGGCGGCTGGCTACACCTTC. This gives the protein CASSQDPDRAAGYTF.

This sequence joins TRBV5-1 and TRBJ2-2; no clear D gene. The CDR3 runs 15 residues. Trimming took off 1 base at V and 0 bases at J, with 7 bases between the two ends. Germline V gives CDR1 SGHRS, CDR2 YFSETQ. DNA for the CDR3: TGCGCCAGCAGCTTGTCAGATACGAACACCGGGGAGCTGTTTTTT. This encodes CASSLSDTNTGELFF.

V gene TRBV13 combines with J gene TRBJ2-5; the match to TRBD1 covers 7 bases. Germline V lookup: CDR1 PRHDT, CDR2 FYEKMQ (reference sequence). The CDR3 loop spans 14 amino acids. Trimming at V came to 4 bases and at J to 1 base, leaving 3 bases not matched to a gene. The CDR3 DNA follows: TGTGCCAGCAGCTCCGACAGGGTCCAAGAGACCCAGTACTTC. It encodes CASSSDRVQETQYF.

A single count supports this clone. V and J are TRBV6-5 and TRBJ2-7; no clear D gene. There are 16 residues in the CDR3. CDR1 is MNHEY, CDR2 SVGAGI, per germline. The ends were cut back, 2 bases at V and 6 bases at J, with 20 bases in the middle. The CDR3 nucleotides are TGTGCCAGCAGTTACGACGGATTGAACCTCAACAGCGAGCAGTACTTC. This translates into CASSYDGLNLNSEQYF.

The gene calls are TRBV5-1 and TRBJ2-3; TRBD2 is a possible D gene (6 bases). The V end was cut by 4 bases, the J end by 0 bases, with 15 bases between. This CDR3 spans 16 amino acids. From germline, CDR1 is SGHRS and CDR2 YFSETQ. CDR3 amino acids: CASSEHPAGSTDTQYF. The CDR3 DNA is TGCGCCAGCAGCGAACACCCGGCGGGGAGCACAGATACGCAGTATTTT.

This chain connects TRBV27 to TRBJ2-7; D call uncertain. The CDR3 totals 13 residues. CDR1 is MNHEY, CDR2 SMNVEV, per germline (reference sequence). V lost 3 bases to trimming and J lost 1 base, with 7 bases between them. This chain's CDR3 is CASSFGHSYEQYF. Written as DNA, the CDR3 is TGTGCCAGCAGTTTCGGCCATTCCTACGAGCAGTACTTC.

The chain recombines TRBV7-6 with TRBJ1-2, with TRBD1 matching 9 bases. The CDR3 loop spans 14 amino acids. Looked up from germline, CDR1 is SGHVS and CDR2 is FNYEAQ. The V gene end was trimmed by 5 bases and the J gene end by 5 bases; junction bases not matched to a gene: 6. CDR3 protein: CASSPGTGRYGYTF. In DNA, the CDR3 is TGTGCCAGCAGCCCAGGGACAGGGAGATATGGCTACACCTTC.

The rearrangement links TRBV20-1 to TRBJ1-4; the D gene is possibly TRBD1 (5 bases). Trimming removed 5 bases from V and 10 bases from J, with 11 bases in between. Germline V gene data show CDR1 as DFQATT and CDR2 as SNEGSKA (reference sequence). The CDR3 consists of 11 residues. CDR3 sequence: CSAARGRKLFF. The CDR3 DNA is TGCAGTGCTGCCCGGGGGAGAAAACTGTTTTTT.

This chain connects TRBV15 to TRBJ1-2; a possible D gene is TRBD1 (5 bases). Trimming removed 3 bases from V and 8 bases from J, with 10 bases in between. Germline V gene data show CDR1 as LNHNV and CDR2 as YYDKDF (reference sequence). The CDR3 is 12 residues long. Here the CDR3 reads CATSRGTGGYTF. As DNA, the CDR3 is TGTGCCACCAGCAGGGGGACGGGCGGCTACACCTTC.

The chain carries TRBV4-1 and TRBJ2-3; no clear D gene. V gave up 0 bases and J gave up 3 bases, with 7 bases separating them. CDR1 and CDR2 from the germline V gene are MGHRA and YSYEKL. This CDR3 is built from 14 residues. CDR3 nucleotides: TGCGCCAGCAGCCAAGATAAGGGAACAGATACGCAGTATTTT. Its translation: CASSQDKGTDTQYF.